The present T cell receptor beta chain was sequenced within a study of cytomegalovirus exposure and HLA in healthy donors. Study-wide background: The 120 million or so unique TCR beta sequences, from some 170 million T cells, were found by an earlier analysis. Findings and limits, study-wide: An ancestry cluster, one associated with Asian ancestry, reportedly showed fewer N-insertions than the approximately 670-donor mean in a later analysis. Overall, approximately 180 TCR beta chains were annotated as cytomegalovirus-associated.

Regarding this clone: The antigen remains unidentified.

Trimming removed 6 bases from V and 5 bases from J, with 16 bases in between. The germline CDR1 and CDR2 sequences are SNHLY and FYNNEI. The CDR3 is 14 residues long. With 60 Vbeta and 13 Jbeta primers, the PCR was carried out. Profiling relied on immunoSEQ multiplex PCR, and the TCRdb table lists in-frame clones only, not all of them. The sample table sets out more than 140,000 clones. Sequenced material: PBMCs. This sequence originates from a woman between 18 and 30 years old in good health and CMV-seronegative. The chain recombines TRBV2 with TRBJ1-1; D perhaps matches TRBD1 (5 bases). The CDR3 DNA reads as TGTGCCAGCAGGAGGGACTCAGGAAGGACTGAAGCTTTCTTT. Amino acid sequence: CASRRDSGRTEAFF.